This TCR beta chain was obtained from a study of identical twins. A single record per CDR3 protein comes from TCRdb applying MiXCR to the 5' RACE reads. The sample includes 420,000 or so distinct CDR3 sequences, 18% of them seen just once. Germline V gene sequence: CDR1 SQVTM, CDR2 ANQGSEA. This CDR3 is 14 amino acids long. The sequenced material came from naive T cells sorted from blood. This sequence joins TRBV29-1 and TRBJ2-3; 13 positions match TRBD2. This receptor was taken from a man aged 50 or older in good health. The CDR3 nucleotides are TGCAGTACAGGGACTAGCGGGACCACAGATACGCAGTATTTT. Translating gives CSTGTSGTTDTQYF.